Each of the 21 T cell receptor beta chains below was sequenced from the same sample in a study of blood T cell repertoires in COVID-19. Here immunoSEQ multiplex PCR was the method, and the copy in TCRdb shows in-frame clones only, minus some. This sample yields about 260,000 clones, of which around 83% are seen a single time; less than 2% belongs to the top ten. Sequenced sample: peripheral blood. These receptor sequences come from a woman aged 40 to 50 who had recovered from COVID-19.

The CDR3 is CASKNTGGWYQPQHF. CDR3 DNA sequence: TGTGCCAGCAAGAACACAGGGGGCTGGTATCAGCCCCAGCATTTT. This chain joins TRBV6-6 and TRBJ1-5, with 9 bases matching TRBD1. The V gene's germline CDR1 is MNHNY and CDR2 SVGAGI (reference sequence). The CDR3 totals 15 residues. Trimming cost V 7 bases and J 5 bases; bases outside gene matches: 9.

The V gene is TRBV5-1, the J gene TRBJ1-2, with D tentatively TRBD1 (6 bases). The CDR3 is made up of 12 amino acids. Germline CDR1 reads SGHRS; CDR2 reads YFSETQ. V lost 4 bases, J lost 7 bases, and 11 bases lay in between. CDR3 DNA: TGCGCCAGCAGCGGGGGCTATATTGGCTACACCTTC. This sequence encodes CASSGGYIGYTF. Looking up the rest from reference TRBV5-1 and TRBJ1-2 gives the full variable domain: KAGVTQTPRYLIKTRGQQVTLSCSPISGHRSVSWYQQTPGQGLQFLFEYFSETQRNKGNFPGRFSGRQFSNSRSEMNVSTLELGDSALYLCASSGGYIGYTFGSGTRLTVV.

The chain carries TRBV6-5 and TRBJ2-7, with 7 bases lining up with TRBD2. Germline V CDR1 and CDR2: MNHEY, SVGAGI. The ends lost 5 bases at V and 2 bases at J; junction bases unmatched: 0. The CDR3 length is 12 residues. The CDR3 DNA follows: TGTGCCAGCAGTAGCGGGACCTACGAGCAGTACTTC. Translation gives CASSSGTYEQYF.

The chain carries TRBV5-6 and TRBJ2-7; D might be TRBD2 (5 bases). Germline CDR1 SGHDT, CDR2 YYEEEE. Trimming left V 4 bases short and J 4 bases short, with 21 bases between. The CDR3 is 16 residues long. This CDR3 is CASSTYGDVGEYEQYF. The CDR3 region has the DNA TGTGCCAGCAGCACTTATGGTGACGTCGGGGAGTACGAGCAGTACTTC.

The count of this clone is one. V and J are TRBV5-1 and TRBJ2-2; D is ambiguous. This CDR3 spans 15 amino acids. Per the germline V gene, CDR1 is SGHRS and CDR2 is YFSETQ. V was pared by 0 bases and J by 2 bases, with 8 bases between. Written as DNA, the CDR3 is TGCGCCAGCAGCTTGGGTACCGGTAACACCGGGGAGCTGTTTTTT. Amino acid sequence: CASSLGTGNTGELFF.

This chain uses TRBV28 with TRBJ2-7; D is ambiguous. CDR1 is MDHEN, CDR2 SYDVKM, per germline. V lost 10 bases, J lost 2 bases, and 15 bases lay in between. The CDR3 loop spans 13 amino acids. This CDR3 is CATSVGSTYEQYF. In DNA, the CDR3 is TGTGCCACCTCGGTCGGTTCAACCTACGAGCAGTACTTC. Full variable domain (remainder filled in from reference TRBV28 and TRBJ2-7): DVKVTQSSRYLVKRTGEKVFLECVQDMDHENMFWYRQDPGLGLRLIYFSYDVKMKEKGDIPEGYSVSREKKERFSLILESASTNQTSMYLCATSVGSTYEQYFGPGTRLTVT.

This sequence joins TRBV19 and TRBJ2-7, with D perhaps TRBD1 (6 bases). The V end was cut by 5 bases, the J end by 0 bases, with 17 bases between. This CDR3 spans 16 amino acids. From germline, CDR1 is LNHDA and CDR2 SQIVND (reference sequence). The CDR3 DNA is TGTGCCAGTAGTCTACGGTCCGGGGACAACTCCTACGAGCAGTACTTC. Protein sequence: CASSLRSGDNSYEQYF.

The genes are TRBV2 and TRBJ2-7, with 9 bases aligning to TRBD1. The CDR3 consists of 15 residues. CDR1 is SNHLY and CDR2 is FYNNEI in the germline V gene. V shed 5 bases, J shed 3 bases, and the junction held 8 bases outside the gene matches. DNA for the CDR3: TGTGCCAGCAGTATCTCGGGACAGGGTATCTACGAGCAGTACTTC. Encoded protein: CASSISGQGIYEQYF.

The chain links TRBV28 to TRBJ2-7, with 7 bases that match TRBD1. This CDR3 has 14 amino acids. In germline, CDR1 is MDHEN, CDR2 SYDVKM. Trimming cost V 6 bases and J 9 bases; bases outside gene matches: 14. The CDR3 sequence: CASSRDSLTKGQYF. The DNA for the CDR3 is TGTGCCAGCAGCCGGGACAGCCTAACCAAGGGGCAGTACTTC. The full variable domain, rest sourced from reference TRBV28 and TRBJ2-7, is DVKVTQSSRYLVKRTGEKVFLECVQDMDHENMFWYRQDPGLGLRLIYFSYDVKMKEKGDIPEGYSVSREKKERFSLILESASTNQTSMYLCASSRDSLTKGQYFGPGTRLTVT.

The CDR3 here is CASSLRNTEAFF. DNA of the CDR3: TGTGCCAGCAGCCTTAGGAACACTGAAGCTTTCTTT. The V and J genes are TRBV3-1 (or the pseudogene TRBV3-2) and TRBJ1-1; no firm D call. CDR1 is LGHDT and CDR2 is YNNKEL in the germline V gene (reference sequence). Trimming pared 4 bases from V and 1 base from J, leaving 4 bases between. This CDR3 is built from 12 residues.

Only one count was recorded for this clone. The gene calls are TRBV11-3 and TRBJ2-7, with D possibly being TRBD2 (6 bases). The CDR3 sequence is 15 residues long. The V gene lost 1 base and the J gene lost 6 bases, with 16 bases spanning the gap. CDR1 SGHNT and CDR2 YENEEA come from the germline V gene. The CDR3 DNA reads TGTGCCAGCAGCTTAGCCCGAGGAGGGATTTCCGAGCAGTACTTC. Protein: CASSLARGGISEQYF.

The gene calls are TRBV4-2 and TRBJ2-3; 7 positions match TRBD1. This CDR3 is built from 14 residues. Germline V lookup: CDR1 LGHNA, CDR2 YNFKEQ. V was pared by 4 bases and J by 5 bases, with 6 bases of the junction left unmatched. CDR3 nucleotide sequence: TGTGCCAGCAGCCCCGGGACAGCGAAAGATACGCAGTATTTT. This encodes CASSPGTAKDTQYF.

The CDR3 coding sequence is TGCGCCAGCAGCCAAGTTAGGGGGATGAACACTGAAGCTTTCTTT. It is translated as CASSQVRGMNTEAFF. This chain joins TRBV4-1 and TRBJ1-1; D possibly corresponds to TRBD1 (6 bases). The germline CDR1 and CDR2 sequences are MGHRA and YSYEKL. V dropped 1 base and J dropped 0 bases, with 9 bases sitting between them. The CDR3 consists of 15 residues.

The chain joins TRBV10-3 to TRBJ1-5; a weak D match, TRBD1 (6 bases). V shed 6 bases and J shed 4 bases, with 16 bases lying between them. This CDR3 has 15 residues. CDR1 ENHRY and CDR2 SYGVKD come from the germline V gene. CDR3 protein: CAISDPGAGNQPQHF. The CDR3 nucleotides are TGTGCCATCAGCGACCCAGGGGCAGGTAATCAGCCCCAGCATTTT.

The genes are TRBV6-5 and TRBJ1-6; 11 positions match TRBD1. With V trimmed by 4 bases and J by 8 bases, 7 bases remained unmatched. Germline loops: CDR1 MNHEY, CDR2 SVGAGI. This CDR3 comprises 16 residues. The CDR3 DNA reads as TGTGCCAGCAGTTCCCGGACAGGGGGCAGAGATTCACCCCTCCACTTT. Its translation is CASSSRTGGRDSPLHF.

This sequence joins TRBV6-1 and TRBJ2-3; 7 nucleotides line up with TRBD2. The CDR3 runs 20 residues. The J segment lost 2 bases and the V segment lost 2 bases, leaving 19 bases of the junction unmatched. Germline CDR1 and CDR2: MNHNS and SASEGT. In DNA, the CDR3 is TGTGCCAGCAGTGAAATGGGGAGGGGCCGTACTGTTTGGGACACAGATACGCAGTATTTT. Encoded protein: CASSEMGRGRTVWDTDTQYF.

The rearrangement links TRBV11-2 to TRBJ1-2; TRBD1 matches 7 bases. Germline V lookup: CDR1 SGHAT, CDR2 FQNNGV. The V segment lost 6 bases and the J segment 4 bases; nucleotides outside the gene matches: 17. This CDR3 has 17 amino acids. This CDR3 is CASRKISGTEEFYGYTF. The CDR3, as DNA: TGTGCCAGCAGGAAGATTTCCGGGACAGAAGAATTCTATGGCTACACCTTC.

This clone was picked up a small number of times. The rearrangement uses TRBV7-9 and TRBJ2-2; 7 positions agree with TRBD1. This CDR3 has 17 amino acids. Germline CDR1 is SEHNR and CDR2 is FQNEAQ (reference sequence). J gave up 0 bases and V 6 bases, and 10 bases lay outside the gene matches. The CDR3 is CASSDRAGPTNTGELFF. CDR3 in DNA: TGTGCCAGCAGTGACAGGGCTGGGCCTACGAACACCGGGGAGCTGTTTTTT.

The CDR3 coding sequence is TGTGCCAGCAGCCCCGAGCGGGCTGGCTACACCTTC. Translation gives CASSPERAGYTF. The chain employs TRBV7-9 and TRBJ1-2; D call uncertain. CDR3 size: 12 residues. With 5 bases removed from V and 7 bases from J, the gap between germline ends came to 11 bases. In germline, CDR1 is SEHNR, CDR2 FQNEAQ (reference sequence).

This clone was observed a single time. The CDR3 is CASNGDSYEQYF. The CDR3 bases are TGTGCCTCGAACGGGGACTCCTACGAGCAGTACTTC. The rearrangement links TRBV6-5 to TRBJ2-7; D is perhaps TRBD2 (5 bases). V was cut by 11 bases and J by 0 bases, with 11 bases left in between. CDR1 and CDR2 (germline): MNHEY, SVGAGI. The CDR3 totals 12 residues.

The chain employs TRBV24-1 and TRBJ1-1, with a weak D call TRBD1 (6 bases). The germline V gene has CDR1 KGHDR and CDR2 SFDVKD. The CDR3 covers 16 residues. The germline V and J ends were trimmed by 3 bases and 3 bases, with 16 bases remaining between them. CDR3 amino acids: CATSDANTGTHTEAFF. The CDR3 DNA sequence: TGTGCCACCAGTGATGCAAATACCGGGACACACACTGAAGCTTTCTTT.